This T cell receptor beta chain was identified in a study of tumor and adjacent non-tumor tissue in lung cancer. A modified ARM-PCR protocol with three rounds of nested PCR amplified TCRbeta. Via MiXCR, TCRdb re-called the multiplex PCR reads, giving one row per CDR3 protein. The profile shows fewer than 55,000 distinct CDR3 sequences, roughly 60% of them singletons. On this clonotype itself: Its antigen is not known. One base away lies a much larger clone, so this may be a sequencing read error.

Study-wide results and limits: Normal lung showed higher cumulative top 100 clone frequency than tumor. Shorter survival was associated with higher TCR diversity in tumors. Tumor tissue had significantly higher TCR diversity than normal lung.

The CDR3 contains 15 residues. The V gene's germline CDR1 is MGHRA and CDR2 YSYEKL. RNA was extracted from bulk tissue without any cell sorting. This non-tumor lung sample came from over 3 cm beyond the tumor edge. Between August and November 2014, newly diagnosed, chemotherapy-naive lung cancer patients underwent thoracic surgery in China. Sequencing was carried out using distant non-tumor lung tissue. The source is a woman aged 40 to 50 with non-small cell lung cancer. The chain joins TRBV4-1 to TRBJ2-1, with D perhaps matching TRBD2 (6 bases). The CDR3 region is CASNQDPGGTCEQFF. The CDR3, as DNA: TGCGCCAGCAACCAAGATCCTGGAGGGACGTGCGAGCAGTTCTTC.